The sequence of this T cell receptor (beta chain) was determined in a study of T cells after yellow fever vaccination. Study information: Preparation used SMART-Seq v4 Ultra Low Input for the low-cell-number fractions. Notes on the study in general: Within FACS-sorted repertoires, abundant clonotypes contaminating from the bulk population could be present. Reappearance after the booster was seen for most primary-vaccination clones, at about 95% CD4 and 70% to 90% CD8.

Looked up from germline, CDR1 is SGHTA and CDR2 is FQGNSA. The CDR3 totals 16 residues. V was cut by 5 bases and J by 3 bases, with 16 bases left in between. TCRdb re-called the 5' RACE reads through MiXCR, storing one row per CDR3 protein. The data contain some 240,000 distinct CDR3 sequences, approximately 3.2% of them seen just once; the ten biggest clones take up 2.5% to 3.5%. Turning to this clonotype: Its antigen is undetermined.

The chain links TRBV7-2 to TRBJ1-4; no clear D. The specimen was CD4+ T cells sorted from PBMCs, collected 10 days after the yellow fever booster vaccination. The TCR originated in a young man who received the YFV17D yellow fever vaccine. The CDR3 region has the DNA TGTGCCAGCAGCAGCTTGCCGAGGGCGGCTAATGAAAAACTGTTTTTT. Translation: CASSSLPRAANEKLFF. Supplemented by reference TRBV7-2 and TRBJ1-4, the full variable domain reads GAGVSQSPSNKVTEKGKDVELRCDPISGHTALYWYRQSLGQGLEFLIYFQGNSAPDKSGLPSDRFSAERTGGSVSTLTIQRTQQEDSAVYLCASSSLPRAANEKLFFGSGTQLSVL.